These 22 T cell receptor beta chains were sequenced from one sample in a study of T cells after yellow fever vaccination. Via MiXCR, TCRdb re-called the 5' RACE reads, giving one row per CDR3 protein. This sample carries over 300,000 distinct CDR3 sequences, about 4% of them seen once, and the ten largest clones take 20% to 25%. The sequences come from PBMCs, collected 5 days after the yellow fever booster vaccination. The source is a man aged 18 to 30 who received the YFV17D yellow fever vaccine.

This clonotype was detected ten times or more. The chain recombines TRBV9 with TRBJ1-6, with 9 bases aligning to TRBD1. This CDR3 is built from 14 residues. The V gene's germline CDR1 is SGDLS and CDR2 YYNGEE. With V trimmed by 8 bases and J by 6 bases, 6 bases remained unmatched. CDR3 in amino acids: CASHPGQGNSPLHF. CDR3 DNA: TGTGCCAGTCACCCGGGACAGGGTAATTCACCCCTCCACTTT.

This clonotype was recorded at least ten times. The chain uses TRBV27 and TRBJ1-2; no reliable D call. Between the trimmed V and J ends, which lost 2 bases and 7 bases, there was a span of 11 bases. Germline V gene sequence: CDR1 MNHEY, CDR2 SMNVEV (reference sequence). The CDR3 contains 13 residues. CDR3: CASSLTGYRGYTF. DNA of the CDR3: TGTGCCAGCAGTTTAACGGGGTATCGTGGCTACACCTTC.

This clonotype was observed at least ten times. The chain couples TRBV5-1 to TRBJ1-4; D not resolved. The CDR3 is 15 residues long. The V end lost 2 bases, the J end lost 0 bases, and 8 bases lay between the germline ends. Looked up from germline, CDR1 is SGHRS and CDR2 is YFSETQ. For the CDR3, the DNA is TGCGCCAGCAGCTTTAGTGGTGCAACTAATGAAAAACTGTTTTTT. This translates into CASSFSGATNEKLFF.

The rearrangement links TRBV4-3 to TRBJ1-2; TRBD1 is a possible D gene (5 bases). The CDR3 has 14 amino acids. V lost 0 bases and J lost 9, with 14 bases in between. The V gene's germline CDR1 is LGHNA and CDR2 YSLEER. The CDR3 region has the DNA TGCGCCAGCAGCCAAGATTGGTGGGGGGAGAGCTACACCTTC. It specifies CASSQDWWGESYTF.

The chain uses TRBV15 and TRBJ1-5; D gene unclear. V was clipped by 1 base and J by 4 bases, with 14 bases between them. CDR1 and CDR2 (germline): LNHNV, YYDKDF (reference sequence). This CDR3 region has 16 residues. The CDR3 region has the DNA TGTGCCACCAGCAGAGTCCCGCAGGCTGTAAATCAGCCCCAGCATTTT. Translating gives CATSRVPQAVNQPQHF.

In this sample, this clonotype turned up many times. The rearrangement joins TRBV7-6 to TRBJ2-5, with 11 positions matching TRBD2. CDR1 and CDR2 (germline): SGHVS, FNYEAQ. V was clipped by 0 bases and J by 2 bases; unmatched bases: 5. The CDR3 is 17 residues long. The CDR3 nucleotides are TGTGCCAGCAGCTTAGCGCCTACTAGCGGGGGACAAGAGACCCAGTACTTC. Translated: CASSLAPTSGGQETQYF.

At least ten counts were recorded for this clonotype. V usage is TRBV4-3 and J usage is TRBJ1-2; TRBD1 is a possible D gene (6 bases). Between the trimmed V and J ends, which lost 0 bases and 4 bases, there was a span of 12 bases. The CDR3 loop spans 15 amino acids. Germline-derived CDR1 and CDR2 are LGHNA and YSLEER. The CDR3 DNA reads TGCGCCAGCAGCCAAGATCCAGGGGCCATCTATGGCTACACCTTC. Its translation is CASSQDPGAIYGYTF.

There are many counts of this clonotype. The rearrangement joins TRBV14 to TRBJ1-1; TRBD1 is a possible D gene (5 bases). Germline V gene sequence: CDR1 SGHDN, CDR2 FVKESK. This CDR3 is 15 amino acids long. V lost 0 bases and J lost 5, with 13 bases in between. DNA for the CDR3: TGTGCCAGCAGCCAAGATGGGGCAGGGTGGACTGAAGCTTTCTTT. It codes for CASSQDGAGWTEAFF. Complete variable domain (other parts from reference TRBV14 and TRBJ1-1): EAGVTQFPSHSVIEKGQTVTLRCDPISGHDNLYWYRRVMGKEIKFLLHFVKESKQDESGMPNNRFLAERTGGTYSTLKVQPAELEDSGVYFCASSQDGAGWTEAFFGQGTRLTVV.

The chain employs TRBV20-1 and TRBJ2-2, with no clear D. Trimming removed 5 bases at V and 6 bases at J, with 16 bases between. This CDR3 is 14 amino acids long. Germline V lookup: CDR1 DFQATT, CDR2 SNEGSKA (reference sequence). CDR3 amino acids: CSASSGIGAGELFF. CDR3 sequence (DNA): TGCAGTGCTTCCTCGGGCATTGGAGCCGGGGAGCTGTTTTTT.

J is TRBJ1-2 and V is TRBV12-5; D ambiguous. Trimming shortened V by 0 bases and J by 2 bases, and 7 bases separated the two germline ends. Germline values: CDR1 LGHNT, CDR2 FRNRAP. The CDR3 length is 14 residues. This chain's CDR3 is CASGLVPGNYGYTF. In DNA, the CDR3 is TGTGCTAGTGGTTTGGTCCCCGGAAACTATGGCTACACCTTC.

This clonotype was observed a few times. The gene calls are TRBV12-5 and TRBJ2-1; D could derive from TRBD1 or TRBD2 (5 bases each). Germline loops: CDR1 LGHNT, CDR2 FRNRAP. This CDR3 region has 16 residues. V lost 1 base and J 2 bases, leaving 12 bases between the germline ends. CDR3 region: CASGLGGSYTYNEQFF. The DNA of the CDR3 is TGTGCTAGTGGTTTGGGGGGGTCTTATACCTACAATGAGCAGTTCTTC. The whole variable domain, filled in from reference TRBV12-5 and TRBJ2-1, reads DARVTQTPRHKVTEMGQEVTMRCQPILGHNTVFWYRQTMMQGLELLAYFRNRAPLDDSGMPKDRFSAEMPDATLATLKIQPSEPRDSAVYFCASGLGGSYTYNEQFFGPGTRLTVL.

The chain links TRBV7-2 to TRBJ1-2; 7 positions match TRBD1. CDR3 size: 13 residues. Germline loops: CDR1 SGHTA, CDR2 FQGNSA. V gave up 5 bases and J gave up 4 bases; unmatched junction bases: 4. The CDR3 sequence: CASSPDRPYGYTF. In DNA, the CDR3 is TGTGCCAGCAGCCCGGACAGGCCCTATGGCTACACCTTC.

About this clonotype: Since a much larger clone is just one base distant, this may be a read error. The CDR3 carries no conserved terminal phenylalanine or tryptophan, so it likely arises from a read error. CDR3 sequence: CASSPIGTGYTEAFL. CDR3 DNA sequence: TGTGCCAGCAGCCCGATAGGGACAGGGTACACTGAAGCTTTCCTT. V is TRBV11-1 and J is TRBJ1-1; 9 bases fit TRBD1. From germline, CDR1 is SGHAT and CDR2 FQDESV (reference sequence). After removal of 5 bases from V and 3 bases from J, the junction contained 7 bases not matched to a gene. The CDR3 runs to 15 residues.

This clonotype has a count of ten or more. This rearrangement joins TRBV4-1 to TRBJ2-3; 9 nucleotides align to TRBD2. After removal of 0 bases from V and 7 bases from J, the junction contained 5 bases not matched to a gene. Germline loops: CDR1 MGHRA, CDR2 YSYEKL. The CDR3 runs to 15 residues. As DNA, the CDR3 is TGCGCCAGCAGCCAAGAGCGGGGGGGCCTACATACGCAGTATTTT. Its protein product is CASSQERGGLHTQYF.

This clonotype was seen a handful of times. The chain carries TRBV20-1 and TRBJ2-7, with 8 bases aligning to TRBD2. This CDR3 is 15 amino acids long. Germline CDR1 is DFQATT and CDR2 is SNEGSKA (reference sequence). The J segment lost 7 bases and the V segment lost 3 bases, leaving 14 bases of the junction unmatched. This chain's CDR3 is CSASKRLAGDWEQYF. The DNA for the CDR3 is TGCAGTGCTAGTAAAAGGCTAGCGGGCGATTGGGAGCAGTACTTC.

The sample holds many counts of this clonotype. This rearrangement joins TRBV28 to TRBJ2-7; 10 bases align to TRBD1. In germline, CDR1 is MDHEN, CDR2 SYDVKM. The CDR3 runs 13 residues. The J segment lost 3 bases and the V segment lost 5 bases, leaving 1 base of the junction unmatched. The CDR3 protein is CASSRTGGYEQYV. The CDR3 DNA sequence: TGTGCCAGCAGTAGGACAGGGGGCTACGAGCAGTACGTC.

The chain is built from TRBV4-2 and TRBJ2-1; D not certain. V was pared by 0 bases and J by 10 bases, with 16 bases between. Germline CDR1 LGHNA, CDR2 YNFKEQ. The CDR3 loop spans 15 amino acids. The CDR3: CASSQDRSHSSEQFF. CDR3 nucleotide sequence: TGTGCCAGCAGCCAAGATCGATCCCATAGCTCCGAGCAGTTCTTC.

This clonotype has ten or more counts. CDR3 protein: CASSQVGAPGEQYF. CDR3 in DNA: TGTGCCAGCAGCCAAGTCGGGGCCCCCGGGGAGCAGTACTTC. The chain links TRBV3-1 to TRBJ2-7, with D perhaps being TRBD1 or TRBD2 (5 bases each). The ends were cut back, 1 base at V and 7 bases at J, with 14 bases in the middle. The CDR3 length is 14 residues. From germline, CDR1 is LGHDT and CDR2 YNNKEL (reference sequence).

In this sample, this clonotype turned up a few times. The V gene is TRBV7-2, the J gene TRBJ1-2; TRBD1 might be the D (6 bases). CDR3 size: 15 residues. The germline V and J ends were trimmed by 1 base and 0 bases, with 9 bases remaining between them. Germline CDR1 SGHTA, CDR2 FQGNSA. CDR3 DNA: TGTGCCAGCAGCTTAGTGTCAGGGGCTAACTATGGCTACACCTTC. It is translated as CASSLVSGANYGYTF. The complete variable domain, with remaining parts taken from reference TRBV7-2 and TRBJ1-2, reads GAGVSQSPSNKVTEKGKDVELRCDPISGHTALYWYRQSLGQGLEFLIYFQGNSAPDKSGLPSDRFSAERTGGSVSTLTIQRTQQEDSAVYLCASSLVSGANYGYTFGSGTRLTVV.

This clonotype was seen repeatedly, ten times or more. The V gene is TRBV18, the J gene TRBJ2-2, with 8 positions matching TRBD1. CDR3 size: 15 residues. Trimming cost V 5 bases and J 5 bases; bases outside gene matches: 7. Germline assignment: CDR1 KGHSH and CDR2 LQKENI. The CDR3 here is CASSSGTGWTGELFF. The CDR3 bases are TGTGCCAGCTCATCCGGGACAGGATGGACCGGGGAGCTGTTTTTT.

The chain links TRBV5-4 to TRBJ2-5; weak D call: TRBD2 (5 bases). From germline, CDR1 is SGHNT and CDR2 YYREEE (reference sequence). The CDR3 extends over 14 amino acids. Trimming shortened V by 0 bases and J by 5 bases, and 11 bases separated the two germline ends. For the CDR3, the DNA is TGTGCCAGCAGCTTGGGAGCGGAAAAGGAGACCCAGTACTTC. Amino acids: CASSLGAEKETQYF.

The chain has TRBV20-1 and TRBJ1-1; 11 nucleotides agree with TRBD1. The V segment lost 3 bases and the J segment 1 base; nucleotides outside the gene matches: 10. CDR1 DFQATT and CDR2 SNEGSKA come from the germline V gene (reference sequence). The CDR3 is made up of 17 amino acids. The CDR3 coding sequence is TGCAGTGCTAGTCCTTGGGACAGGGGGTCCGGGAACACTGAAGCTTTCTTT. This encodes CSASPWDRGSGNTEAFF.